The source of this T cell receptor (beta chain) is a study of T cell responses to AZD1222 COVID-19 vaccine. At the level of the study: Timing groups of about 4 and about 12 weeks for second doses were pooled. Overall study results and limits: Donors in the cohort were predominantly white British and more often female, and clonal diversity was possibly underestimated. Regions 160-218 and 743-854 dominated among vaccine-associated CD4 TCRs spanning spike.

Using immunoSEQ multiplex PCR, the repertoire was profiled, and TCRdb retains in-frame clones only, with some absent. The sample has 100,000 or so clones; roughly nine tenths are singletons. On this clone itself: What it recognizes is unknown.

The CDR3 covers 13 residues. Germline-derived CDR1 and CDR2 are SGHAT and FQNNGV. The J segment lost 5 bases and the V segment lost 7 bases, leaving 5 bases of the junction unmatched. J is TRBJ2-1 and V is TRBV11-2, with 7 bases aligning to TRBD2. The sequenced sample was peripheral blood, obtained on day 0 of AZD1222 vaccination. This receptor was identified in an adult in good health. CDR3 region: CASKPSGNNEQFF. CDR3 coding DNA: TGTGCCAGCAAGCCTAGCGGCAACAATGAGCAGTTCTTC. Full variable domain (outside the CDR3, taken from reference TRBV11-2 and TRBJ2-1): EAGVAQSPRYKIIEKRQSVAFWCNPISGHATLYWYQQILGQGPKLLIQFQNNGVVDDSQLPKDRFSAERLKGVDSTLKIQPAKLEDSAVYLCASKPSGNNEQFFGPGTRLTVL.